The 28 T cell receptor beta chains reported below all come from one sample, sequenced in a study of blood T cell repertoires in COVID-19. The assay was immunoSEQ multiplex PCR, and TCRdb's table has in-frame clones only and misses some. The data hold about 430,000 clones, with roughly 90% observed a single time. Input material: PBMCs or T cells enriched from blood (not recorded which). Receptors originate from a woman aged 25 to 39 with acute COVID-19.

The genes are TRBV10-3 and TRBJ1-2; D is ambiguous. Germline V CDR1 and CDR2: ENHRY, SYGVKD. CDR3 length equals 15 residues. V was pared by 7 bases and J by 0 bases, with 15 bases between. CDR3 nucleotide sequence: TGTGCCATCAAGGCAGACTATACTTCTAACTATGGCTACACCTTC. Its protein product is CAIKADYTSNYGYTF.

CDR3 residues: CASSYRDRDYGYTF. The CDR3 DNA is TGTGCCAGCAGTTACCGGGACAGGGACTATGGCTACACCTTC. The chain links TRBV7-2 to TRBJ1-2, with 9 bases fitting TRBD1. The CDR3 sequence is 14 residues long. Germline CDR1 is SGHTA and CDR2 is FQGNSA. V trimming: 6 bases; J trimming: 3 bases; junction bases outside the gene matches: 5.

The chain couples TRBV6-4 to TRBJ2-7; D gene ambiguous. V lost 2 bases to trimming and J lost 5 bases, with 10 bases between them. CDR3 length equals 13 residues. Germline assignment: CDR1 MRHNA and CDR2 SNTAGT. The CDR3 DNA sequence: TGTGCCAGCAGTGACGGAACAGAGAACGAGCAGTACTTC. Translation: CASSDGTENEQYF.

The chain recombines TRBV19 with TRBJ2-7; 8 bases line up with TRBD2. The germline V gene encodes CDR1 LNHDA and CDR2 SQIVND (reference sequence). V lost 1 base to trimming and J lost 3 bases; unmatched junction nucleotides: 2. The length of the CDR3 is 14 residues. CDR3 nucleotide sequence: TGTGCCAGTAGTATAGCGGGAGGGGACTACGAGCAGTACTTC. Translating it yields CASSIAGGDYEQYF.

The V call is TRBV9, the J call TRBJ2-3; 10 nucleotides align to TRBD2. Germline CDR1 and CDR2: SGDLS and YYNGEE. This CDR3 region has 15 residues. V was clipped by 4 bases and J by 2 bases; unmatched bases: 4. Written as DNA, the CDR3 is TGTGCCAGCAGCTCAGCGGGGGGGCTCACAGATACGCAGTATTTT. Amino acids: CASSSAGGLTDTQYF.

A remark on this clone: The same CDR3 is also encoded by other DNA sequences in this sample. The chain joins TRBV19 to TRBJ2-3; D is ambiguous. The ends were cut back, 3 bases at V and 1 base at J, with 5 bases in the middle. The CDR3 spans 13 residues. Germline CDR1 is LNHDA and CDR2 is SQIVND (reference sequence). CDR3 sequence: CASSISGTDTQYF. In DNA form, the CDR3 reads TGTGCCAGTAGTATTTCGGGCACAGATACGCAGTATTTT.

The gene calls are TRBV9 and TRBJ1-6, with 10 bases fitting TRBD1. The germline V gene has CDR1 SGDLS and CDR2 YYNGEE. The V gene end was trimmed by 4 bases and the J gene end by 15 bases; junction bases not matched to a gene: 7. The CDR3 spans 13 residues. This chain's CDR3 is CASSITGTGDLHF. As DNA, the CDR3 is TGTGCCAGCAGCATAACCGGGACAGGGGACCTCCACTTT.

J is TRBJ2-1 and V is TRBV28, with 10 bases lining up with TRBD2. Trimming at V came to 3 bases and at J to 7 bases, leaving 3 bases not matched to a gene. Per germline, CDR1 MDHEN and CDR2 SYDVKM. The CDR3 sequence is 14 residues long. CDR3 loop: CASSFLTSGNEQFF. For the CDR3, the DNA is TGTGCCAGCAGTTTTTTGACTAGCGGGAATGAGCAGTTCTTC.

V usage is TRBV30 and J usage is TRBJ1-1, with D perhaps TRBD1 (6 bases). Deletions cut 4 bases from V and 4 bases from J, with 25 bases between. CDR1 GTSNPN and CDR2 SVGIG come from the germline V gene (reference sequence). The CDR3 extends over 17 amino acids. This CDR3 is CAWTEGGGALFTTEAFF. Written as DNA, the CDR3 is TGTGCCTGGACCGAGGGAGGGGGGGCATTGTTTACCACTGAAGCTTTCTTT.

The chain links TRBV19 to TRBJ2-2; TRBD1 might be the D (5 bases). Looked up from germline, CDR1 is LNHDA and CDR2 is SQIVND (reference sequence). There are 14 residues in the CDR3. V gave up 3 bases and J gave up 2 bases, with 7 bases separating them. CDR3 DNA sequence: TGTGCCAGTAGTATTCAGGGAAACACCGGGGAGCTGTTTTTT. It specifies CASSIQGNTGELFF.

This chain links TRBV19 with TRBJ1-2; a possible D gene is TRBD1 (5 bases). CDR1 is LNHDA and CDR2 is SQIVND in the germline V gene (reference sequence). The CDR3 consists of 12 residues. V dropped 10 bases and J dropped 2 bases, with 11 bases sitting between them. Written as DNA, the CDR3 is TGTGCCACCTCGCGGGGGAACTATGGCTACACCTTC. It translates to CATSRGNYGYTF.

The chain employs TRBV2 and TRBJ1-5; no reliable D call. Germline-derived CDR1 and CDR2 are SNHLY and FYNNEI. The CDR3 is 16 amino acids. V lost 6 bases and J 2 bases, leaving 17 bases between the germline ends. CDR3: CASRSDPRRGNQPQHF. For the CDR3, the DNA is TGTGCCAGCAGGTCGGACCCGAGGCGGGGCAATCAGCCCCAGCATTTT.

The chain joins TRBV5-1 to TRBJ1-2; 8 positions agree with TRBD1. The CDR3 sequence is 14 residues long. With V trimmed by 4 bases and J by 8 bases, 10 bases remained unmatched. Germline loops: CDR1 SGHRS, CDR2 YFSETQ. CDR3 loop: CASSTDRGSAGYTF. In DNA, the CDR3 is TGCGCCAGCAGCACCGACAGGGGCTCAGCGGGCTACACCTTC.

The chain uses TRBV6-4 and TRBJ1-1; 10 bases map to TRBD1. This CDR3 has 14 amino acids. In germline, CDR1 is MRHNA, CDR2 SNTAGT. Losses at the gene ends were 6 bases for V and 1 base for J; bases not matched to a gene: 2. In DNA form, the CDR3 reads TGTGCCAGCAGGAGACAGGGGGCGAACACTGAAGCTTTCTTT. Translating gives CASRRQGANTEAFF.

The chain combines TRBV2 with TRBJ1-2, with unresolved D. With 2 bases removed from V and 4 bases from J, the gap between germline ends came to 11 bases. The CDR3 runs to 14 residues. Germline assignment: CDR1 SNHLY and CDR2 FYNNEI. CDR3 amino acids: CASSEKSAGYGYTF. CDR3 nucleotides: TGTGCCAGCAGTGAAAAGTCGGCGGGCTATGGCTACACCTTC.

The count of this clone is one. This sequence joins TRBV7-2 and TRBJ2-7; 9 positions agree with TRBD2. Germline V gene lookup returns CDR1 SGHTA and CDR2 FQGNSA. The CDR3 consists of 15 residues. Losses at the gene ends were 5 bases for V and 3 bases for J; bases not matched to a gene: 8. CDR3: CASSPHRRGGYEQYF. CDR3 bases: TGTGCCAGCAGCCCCCACCGGCGGGGGGGCTACGAGCAGTACTTC.

This clone was seen only once. The CDR3 nucleotides are TGTGCCAGCAGTGGGGTGGGACTCCAACCTATTCCCTTGCAATTAGATACGCAGTATTTT. Translation: CASSGVGLQPIPLQLDTQYF. The gene calls are TRBV6-1 and TRBJ2-3; D perhaps matches TRBD2 (6 bases). CDR1 is MNHNS and CDR2 is SASEGT in the germline V gene. Between the trimmed V and J ends, which lost 4 bases and 5 bases, there was a span of 31 bases. The CDR3 loop spans 20 amino acids.

V and J are TRBV29-1 and TRBJ1-1; a weak D match, TRBD1 (5 bases). V was clipped by 1 base and J by 7 bases, with 10 bases between them. Germline CDR1 reads SQVTM; CDR2 reads ANQGSEA. CDR3 length equals 12 residues. The CDR3 protein is CSVEGGGNEAFF. The CDR3 bases are TGCAGCGTTGAAGGGGGGGGAAATGAAGCTTTCTTT.

The chain is built from TRBV15 and TRBJ1-6, with D maybe TRBD1 (5 bases). Germline V gives CDR1 LNHNV, CDR2 YYDKDF (reference sequence). This CDR3 has 14 amino acids. Trimming stripped 5 bases from V and 4 bases from J, with 9 bases between. CDR3 nucleotide sequence: TGTGCCACCAGCGATCAGGGATATAATTCACCCCTCCACTTT. Its protein is CATSDQGYNSPLHF.

The chain couples TRBV29-1 to TRBJ2-7; 10 nucleotides match TRBD1. Germline V gene sequence: CDR1 SQVTM, CDR2 ANQGSEA. The CDR3 length is 12 residues. V lost 6 bases and J lost 4; bases outside the gene matches: 3. Here the CDR3 reads CSVGQGRYEQYF. The CDR3 DNA reads TGCAGCGTGGGACAGGGGCGGTACGAGCAGTACTTC.

The V gene is TRBV3-1 (or the pseudogene TRBV3-2), the J gene TRBJ1-4; 8 bases fit TRBD1. V lost 8 bases and J lost 14; bases outside the gene matches: 13. Germline CDR1 and CDR2: LGHDT and YNNKEL (reference sequence). The CDR3 extends over 13 amino acids. The DNA for the CDR3 is TGTGCCAGCTCCCCCGGTCGGACAGGGAGGCTGTTTTTT. Amino acid sequence: CASSPGRTGRLFF.

This chain links TRBV6-5 with TRBJ1-4; D unclear. The CDR3 is 14 residues long. The germline V gene encodes CDR1 MNHEY and CDR2 SVGAGI. The V and J ends lost 4 bases and 0 bases respectively, with 6 bases between them. CDR3 DNA: TGTGCCAGCAGTTTAACAGCAACTAATGAAAAACTGTTTTTT. This translates into CASSLTATNEKLFF.

This chain uses TRBV30 with TRBJ1-1; D unresolved. In germline, CDR1 is GTSNPN, CDR2 SVGIG (reference sequence). V dropped 3 bases and J dropped 1 base, with 9 bases sitting between them. The CDR3 contains 13 residues. CDR3 bases: TGTGCCTGGAGAAAGTTAGCGAACACTGAAGCTTTCTTT. This translates into CAWRKLANTEAFF.

CDR3 protein: CASSLGRGLSYNEQFF. CDR3 nucleotides: TGTGCCAGCAGCTTAGGCCGGGGGTTATCCTACAATGAGCAGTTCTTC. The rearrangement uses TRBV13 and TRBJ2-1; a possible D gene is TRBD2 (6 bases). The CDR3 has 16 amino acids. The V end was cut by 0 bases, the J end by 1 base, with 10 bases between. Germline CDR1 is PRHDT and CDR2 is FYEKMQ (reference sequence). Full variable domain (rest looked up from reference TRBV13 and TRBJ2-1): AAGVIQSPRHLIKEKRETATLKCYPIPRHDTVYWYQQGPGQDPQFLISFYEKMQSDKGSIPDRFSAQQFSDYHSELNMSSLELGDSALYFCASSLGRGLSYNEQFFGPGTRLTVL.

This rearrangement joins TRBV6-4 to TRBJ1-1; TRBD1 aligns across 8 bases. CDR3 length: 13 residues. Trimming cost V 4 bases and J 4 bases; bases outside gene matches: 2. Germline CDR1 is MRHNA and CDR2 is SNTAGT. The CDR3 DNA reads as TGTGCCAGCAGTGGCGGACAGGGCACTGAAGCTTTCTTT. Protein product: CASSGGQGTEAFF.

This chain uses TRBV29-1 with TRBJ1-2, with 9 bases aligning to TRBD1. With 3 bases clipped from V and 6 bases from J, the junction kept 8 bases outside the gene matches. The germline gives CDR1 SQVTM, CDR2 ANQGSEA. This CDR3 region has 14 residues. The CDR3 is CSVDQRGQGHGYTF. The CDR3 DNA reads TGCAGCGTTGATCAGAGGGGACAGGGACATGGCTACACCTTC.

The CDR3: CASSFSTGNYGYTF. DNA for the CDR3: TGTGCCAGCAGCTTTTCGACAGGGAACTATGGCTACACCTTC. V and J are TRBV5-6 and TRBJ1-2; 7 bases fit TRBD1. The CDR3 contains 14 residues. In germline, CDR1 is SGHDT, CDR2 YYEEEE. V trimming: 2 bases; J trimming: 2 bases; junction bases outside the gene matches: 3.

This clone was seen a single time. The gene calls are TRBV30 and TRBJ1-2, with a possible D match to TRBD1 (6 bases). The germline V and J ends were trimmed by 5 bases and 3 bases, with 10 bases remaining between them. Germline values: CDR1 GTSNPN, CDR2 SVGIG (reference sequence). The CDR3 totals 12 residues. The CDR3 coding sequence is TGTGCCTGGGTGGACAGCGACTATGGCTACACCTTC. Translation gives CAWVDSDYGYTF.